A single sample gave rise to the 13 T cell receptor beta chains below, sequenced in a study of T-cell memory formation after mild COVID-19. One entry per CDR3 protein, called by TCRdb with MiXCR from the 5' RACE reads. The sample comprises under 650,000 distinct CDR3 sequences, under 20% of which are singletons, and more than 10% rests with the top ten. Sequencing was performed on PBMCs or a T cell subset sorted from them (not recorded which). The receptors come from an adult woman who had mild COVID-19 (a few samples of this study predate the infection). Cell type and time point are not known.

This clonotype was observed a handful of times. The rearrangement links TRBV3-1 to TRBJ2-1; tentatively, D is TRBD2 (6 bases). Between the trimmed V and J ends, which lost 6 bases and 9 bases, there was a span of 12 bases. The CDR3 sequence is 12 residues long. Germline CDR1 is LGHDT and CDR2 is YNNKEL (reference sequence). CDR3 sequence: CASRPTGGEQFF. The CDR3 bases are TGTGCCAGCAGACCGACCGGGGGTGAGCAGTTCTTC.

The chain has TRBV5-5 and TRBJ2-5; D may be TRBD1 or TRBD2 (5 bases each). Germline V gives CDR1 SGHKS, CDR2 YYEKEE (reference sequence). This CDR3 is built from 13 residues. Trimming removed 5 bases at V and 2 bases at J, with 10 bases between. The CDR3: CASRLGGQETQYF. In DNA form, the CDR3 reads TGTGCCAGCAGGCTTGGGGGTCAAGAGACCCAGTACTTC.

The chain combines TRBV27 with TRBJ2-7; 8 bases fit TRBD1. Germline CDR1 reads MNHEY; CDR2 reads SMNVEV (reference sequence). There are 14 residues in the CDR3. After removal of 7 bases from V and 1 base from J, the junction contained 6 bases not matched to a gene. CDR3 nucleotides: TGTGCCAGCAACCCGCGGACAGGGTCCTACGAGCAGTACTTC. This sequence encodes CASNPRTGSYEQYF.

The chain joins TRBV6-1 to TRBJ1-2; possibly TRBD1 for D (5 bases). The CDR3 loop spans 15 amino acids. Germline-derived CDR1 and CDR2 are MNHNS and SASEGT. Trimming removed 3 bases from V and 1 base from J, with 12 bases in between. For the CDR3, the DNA is TGTGCCAGCAGTGACCTGGGACGGCTTAACTATGGCTACACCTTC. Translated, it gives CASSDLGRLNYGYTF.

The chain has TRBV14 and TRBJ2-2; weak D call: TRBD2 (6 bases). Trimming cost V 4 bases and J 3 bases, with 12 bases left between them. From germline, CDR1 is SGHDN and CDR2 FVKESK. This CDR3 comprises 15 residues. The CDR3 is CASSPLGGYTGELFF. DNA for the CDR3: TGTGCCAGCAGCCCCCTTGGGGGGTACACCGGGGAGCTGTTTTTT.

This clonotype turned up a few times. The CDR3 DNA is TGTGCCAGCAGCCAACTAACGCACAATGAGCAGTTCTTC. Residues: CASSQLTHNEQFF. The chain combines TRBV4-2 with TRBJ2-1; D is ambiguous. V lost 2 bases, J lost 5 bases, and 7 bases lay in between. In germline, CDR1 is LGHNA, CDR2 YNFKEQ. The CDR3 contains 13 residues.

The J gene is TRBJ1-5, the V gene TRBV27, with D unclear. This CDR3 has 13 amino acids. Germline-derived CDR1 and CDR2 are MNHEY and SMNVEV (reference sequence). The V gene lost 5 bases and the J gene lost 0 bases, with 5 bases spanning the gap. The CDR3 sequence is CASSNNSNQPQHF. DNA for the CDR3: TGTGCCAGCAGTAATAATAGCAATCAGCCCCAGCATTTT.

The rearrangement joins TRBV29-1 to TRBJ2-1; 8 nucleotides agree with TRBD1. The CDR3 has 14 amino acids. The germline CDR1 and CDR2 sequences are SQVTM and ANQGSEA. With V trimmed by 6 bases and J by 4 bases, 8 bases remained unmatched. DNA of the CDR3: TGCAGCGTCCCCAGGTGGGACAGGTACAATGAGCAGTTCTTC. Translated, it gives CSVPRWDRYNEQFF.

At least ten counts were recorded for this clonotype. V usage is TRBV7-3 and J usage is TRBJ2-3; weak D call: TRBD2 (5 bases). This CDR3 is 13 amino acids long. The V and J ends lost 5 bases and 4 bases respectively, with 10 bases between them. CDR1 and CDR2 from the germline V gene are SGHTA and FQGTGA. The CDR3 sequence is CASSAGAADTQYF. In DNA, the CDR3 is TGTGCCAGCAGCGCAGGAGCGGCAGATACGCAGTATTTT.

This clonotype was observed a few times. A much bigger clone sits one base away, suggesting this may be a read error. The chain carries TRBV6-4 and TRBJ2-3; 9 bases line up with TRBD2. The germline V gene encodes CDR1 MRHNA and CDR2 SNTAGT. The CDR3 loop spans 14 amino acids. Trimming at V came to 4 bases and at J to 1 base, leaving 0 bases not matched to a gene. The CDR3 nucleotides read TGTGCCAGCAGTGCTAGCGGGGGCACAGATACGCAGTATTTT. Translation: CASSASGGTDTQYF.

In DNA form, the CDR3 reads TGTGCCAGCAGCGAAATAACCATGGACAGGGAGAATGGCTACACCTTC. This codes for CASSEITMDRENGYTF. The chain carries TRBV2 and TRBJ1-2; 8 bases map to TRBD1. Germline lookup yields CDR1 SNHLY and CDR2 FYNNEI. Trimming took 6 bases from V and 6 from J; bases not matched to a gene: 15. The CDR3 contains 16 residues.

This clonotype was found a few times. The gene calls are TRBV2 and TRBJ1-2, with 12 bases lining up with TRBD1. Germline V gives CDR1 SNHLY, CDR2 FYNNEI. This CDR3 spans 15 amino acids. Trimming cost V 1 base and J 8 bases; bases outside gene matches: 5. CDR3 loop: CASSEVGQGAGGYTF. The CDR3 nucleotides are TGTGCCAGCAGTGAAGTGGGACAGGGGGCTGGAGGCTACACCTTC.

Many counts were recorded for this clonotype. The chain carries TRBV5-1 and TRBJ2-7; D is uncertain. Trimming left V 2 bases short and J 7 bases short, with 10 bases between. CDR1 and CDR2 (germline): SGHRS, YFSETQ. There are 12 residues in the CDR3. Here the CDR3 DNA reads TGCGCCAGCAGCTTCCCAGGTTCAGAGCAGTACTTC. The encoded protein is CASSFPGSEQYF.